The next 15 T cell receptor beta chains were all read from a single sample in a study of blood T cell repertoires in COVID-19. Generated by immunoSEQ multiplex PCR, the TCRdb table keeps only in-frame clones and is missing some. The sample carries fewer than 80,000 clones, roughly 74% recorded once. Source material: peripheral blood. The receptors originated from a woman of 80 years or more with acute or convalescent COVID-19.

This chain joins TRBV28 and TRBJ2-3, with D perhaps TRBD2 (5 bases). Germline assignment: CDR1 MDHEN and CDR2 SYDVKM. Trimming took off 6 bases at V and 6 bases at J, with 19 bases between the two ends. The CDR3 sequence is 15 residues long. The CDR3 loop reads CASRPHAAALDTQYF. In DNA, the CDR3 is TGTGCCAGCAGGCCTCACGCAGCGGCATTGGATACGCAGTATTTT.

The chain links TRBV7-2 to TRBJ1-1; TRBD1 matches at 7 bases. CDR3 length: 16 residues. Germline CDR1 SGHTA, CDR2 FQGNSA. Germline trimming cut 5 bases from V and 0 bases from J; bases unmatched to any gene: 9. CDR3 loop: CASSKTSGGMNTEAFF. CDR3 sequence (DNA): TGTGCCAGCAGCAAAACCTCAGGGGGAATGAACACTGAAGCTTTCTTT.

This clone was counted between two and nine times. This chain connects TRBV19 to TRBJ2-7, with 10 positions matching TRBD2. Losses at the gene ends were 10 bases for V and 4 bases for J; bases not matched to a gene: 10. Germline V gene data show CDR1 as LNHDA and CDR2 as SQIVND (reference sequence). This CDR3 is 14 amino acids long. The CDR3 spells CATMAGTSVYEQYF. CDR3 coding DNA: TGTGCCACCATGGCCGGGACTAGCGTTTACGAGCAGTACTTC.

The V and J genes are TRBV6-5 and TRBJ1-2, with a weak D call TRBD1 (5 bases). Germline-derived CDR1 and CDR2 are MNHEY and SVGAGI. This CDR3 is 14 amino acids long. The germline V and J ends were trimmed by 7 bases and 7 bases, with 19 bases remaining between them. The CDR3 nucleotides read TGTGCCAGCAACAAAGGGCAGGGTGAAAGTGGCTACACCTTC. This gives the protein CASNKGQGESGYTF.

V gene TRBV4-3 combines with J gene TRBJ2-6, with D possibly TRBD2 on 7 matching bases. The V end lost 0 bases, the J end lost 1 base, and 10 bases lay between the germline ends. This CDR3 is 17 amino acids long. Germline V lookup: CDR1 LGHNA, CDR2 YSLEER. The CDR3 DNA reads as TGCGCCAGCAGCCAAGATGCGGGGGCTTCTGGGGCCAACGTCCTGACTTTC. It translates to CASSQDAGASGANVLTF.

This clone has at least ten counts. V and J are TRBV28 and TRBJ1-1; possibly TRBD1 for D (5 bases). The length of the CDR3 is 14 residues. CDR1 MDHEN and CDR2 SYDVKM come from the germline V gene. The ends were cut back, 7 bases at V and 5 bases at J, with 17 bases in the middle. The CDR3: CASNPAGGPTEAFF. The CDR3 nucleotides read TGTGCCAGCAACCCAGCGGGGGGTCCGACTGAAGCTTTCTTT. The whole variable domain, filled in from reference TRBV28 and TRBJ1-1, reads DVKVTQSSRYLVKRTGEKVFLECVQDMDHENMFWYRQDPGLGLRLIYFSYDVKMKEKGDIPEGYSVSREKKERFSLILESASTNQTSMYLCASNPAGGPTEAFFGQGTRLTVV.

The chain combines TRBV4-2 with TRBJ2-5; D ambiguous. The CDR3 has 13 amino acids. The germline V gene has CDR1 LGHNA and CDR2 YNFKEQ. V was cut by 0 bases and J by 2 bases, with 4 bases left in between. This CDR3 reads CASSQDRQETQYF. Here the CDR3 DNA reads TGTGCCAGCAGCCAAGACAGGCAAGAGACCCAGTACTTC.

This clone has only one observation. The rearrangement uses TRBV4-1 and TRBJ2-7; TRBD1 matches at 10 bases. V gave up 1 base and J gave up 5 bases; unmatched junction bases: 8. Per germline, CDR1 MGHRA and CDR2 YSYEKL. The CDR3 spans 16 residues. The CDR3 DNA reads TGCGCCAGCAGCCAAGTGCGACAGGGGGCCGCGGACGAGCAGTACTTC. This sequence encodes CASSQVRQGAADEQYF.

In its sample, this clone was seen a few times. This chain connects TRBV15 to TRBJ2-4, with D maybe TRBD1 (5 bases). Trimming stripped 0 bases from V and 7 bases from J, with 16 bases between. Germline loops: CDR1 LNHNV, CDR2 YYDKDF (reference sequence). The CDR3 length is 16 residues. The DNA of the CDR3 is TGTGCCACCAGCAGAGAGAGACGAGAAGGGGTGAACATTCAGTACTTC. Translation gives CATSRERREGVNIQYF.

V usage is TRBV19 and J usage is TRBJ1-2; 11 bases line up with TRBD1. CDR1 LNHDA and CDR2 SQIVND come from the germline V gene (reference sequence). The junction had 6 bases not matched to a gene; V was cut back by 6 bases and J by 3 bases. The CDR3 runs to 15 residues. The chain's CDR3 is CASRGQGAEDYGYTF. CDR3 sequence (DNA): TGTGCCAGTAGAGGACAGGGGGCTGAAGACTATGGCTACACCTTC.

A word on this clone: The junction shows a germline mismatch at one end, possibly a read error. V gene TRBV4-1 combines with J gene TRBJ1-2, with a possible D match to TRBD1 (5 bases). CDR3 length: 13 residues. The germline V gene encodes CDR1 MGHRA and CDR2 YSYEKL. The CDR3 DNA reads TGCGCCAGCACCCAACCGGGGGTGGGTGGCTACACCTTC. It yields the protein CASTQPGVGGYTF.

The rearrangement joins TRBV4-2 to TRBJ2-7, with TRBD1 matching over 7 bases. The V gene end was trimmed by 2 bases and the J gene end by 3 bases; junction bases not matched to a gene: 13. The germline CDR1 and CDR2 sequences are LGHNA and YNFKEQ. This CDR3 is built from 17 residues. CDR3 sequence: CASSQFPHGTAYYEQYF. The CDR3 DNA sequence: TGTGCCAGCAGCCAATTCCCCCATGGGACAGCCTACTACGAGCAGTACTTC.

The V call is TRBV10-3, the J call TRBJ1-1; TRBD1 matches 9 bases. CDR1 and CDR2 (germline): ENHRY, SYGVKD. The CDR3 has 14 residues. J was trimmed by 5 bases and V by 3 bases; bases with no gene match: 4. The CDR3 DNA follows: TGTGCCATCAGTGAACAGGGACAGGGAACTGAAGCTTTCTTT. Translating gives CAISEQGQGTEAFF.

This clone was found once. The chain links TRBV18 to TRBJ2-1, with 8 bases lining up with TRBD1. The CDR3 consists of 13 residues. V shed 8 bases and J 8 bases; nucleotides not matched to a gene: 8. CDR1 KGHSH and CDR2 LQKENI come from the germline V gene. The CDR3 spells CASSNRGKDEQFF. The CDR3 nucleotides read TGTGCCAGCAGCAACAGGGGGAAGGATGAGCAGTTCTTC.

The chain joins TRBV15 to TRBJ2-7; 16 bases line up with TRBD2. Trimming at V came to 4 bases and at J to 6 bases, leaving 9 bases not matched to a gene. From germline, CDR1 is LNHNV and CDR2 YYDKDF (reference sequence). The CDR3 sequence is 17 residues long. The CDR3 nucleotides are TGTGCCACCAGCACGGGGACTAGCGGGAGGGCCGGCCGCGAGCAGTACTTC. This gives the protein CATSTGTSGRAGREQYF.